The entry below gives a single TCR beta chain sequence along with its context. Its target is unknown. Random hexamers primed reverse transcription of about 0.5 to 1 ug RNA. TCR beta CDR3 was amplified by immunoSEQ multiplex PCR. This amplification extended across 54 Vbeta and 13 Jbeta segments. TCRdb recomputed calls from the immunoSEQ multiplex PCR reads with MiXCR, one row per CDR3 protein. The sample shows more than 150,000 distinct CDR3 sequences, more than 90% of them seen only once. The T cells that were sequenced for TCR beta were CD8+ and CD4+ cells from blood. The authors negatively isolated CD8+ and CD4+ T cells and FACS-enriched TEMRA cells. Looked up from germline, CDR1 is DFQATT and CDR2 is SNEGSKA (reference sequence). V lost 2 bases and J lost 6, with 14 bases in between. The CDR3 covers 13 residues. This sample was included in a study of CD8 T cells in Susac syndrome. Findings and caveats of the study: The study's TCR sequencing and HLA analysis drew on a certain number of individuals. That number was acknowledged as relatively small.

Sequenced sample: CD4+ T cells from PBMCs. The clonotype comes from a human donor in good health. J is TRBJ2-7 and V is TRBV20-1; D is unresolved. CDR3 loop: CSARRLALGEQYF. The CDR3 coding sequence is TGCAGTGCTAGAAGGCTCGCTTTGGGCGAGCAGTACTTC.